This T cell receptor beta chain was sequenced for a study of shared clonotypes between healthy human individuals. Whole-study context: Donors consisted of a couple of women and a few men between 18 and 49.

Several immunoSEQ plates received, in even portions, the genomic DNA of each subset. Clones were read by immunoSEQ multiplex PCR, and TCRdb kept only the in-frame ones, dropping some. The sample has under 850,000 clones; around 93% are singletons. As defined, naive CD8 cells were CD45RO-negative and positively selected for CCR7, with terminally differentiated effector memory CD45RA+ cells excluded. V was cut by 3 bases and J by 7 bases, with 10 bases left in between. CDR3 size: 12 residues. Germline CDR1 and CDR2: MDHEN and SYDVKM. Sequencing used naive CD8+ T cells sorted from blood. This sequence originates from a man younger than 40 in good health. The chain combines TRBV28 with TRBJ2-7; D call uncertain. The CDR3 DNA follows: TGTGCCAGCAGTTTGCTGGGTGGGGAGCAGTACTTC. This encodes CASSLLGGEQYF.